Shown below are 2 T cell receptor beta chains from a single sample sequenced in a study of cytotoxic CD8 clonotypes in ibrutinib-treated CLL. Profiled with immunoSEQ multiplex PCR; TCRdb holds only in-frame clones, not every one. The table has about 140,000 clones, approximately 80% seen once. The specimen comprised PBMCs, sampled after 36 months of ibrutinib treatment. Receptor source: a human donor with chronic lymphocytic leukemia.

This chain uses TRBV6-1 with TRBJ2-2; weak D call: TRBD2 (7 bases). V lost 8 bases to trimming and J lost 3 bases, with 16 bases between them. CDR3 length: 15 amino acids. Germline V CDR1 and CDR2: MNHNS, SASEGT. The DNA for the CDR3 is TGTGCCAGCGGGACCGACGGGGGGCACACCGGGGAGCTGTTTTTT. Translated: CASGTDGGHTGELFF.

This clone appeared once. This chain links TRBV28 with TRBJ1-1; D is unresolved. The CDR3 consists of 13 residues. The germline V gene encodes CDR1 MDHEN and CDR2 SYDVKM. Trimming took off 3 bases at V and 7 bases at J, with 12 bases between the two ends. The CDR3 DNA reads TGTGCCAGCAGTTTTGCGGGGATGGGTGAAGCTTTCTTT. Translation: CASSFAGMGEAFF.